The rows below give T cell receptor beta chains drawn from one sample of a study of PD-L1 blockade in urothelial cancer. This table comes from immunoSEQ multiplex PCR, and its TCRdb copy is limited to in-frame clones, with some not included. The top ten hold around 5.7% of the sample, which has tens of thousands of clones, 80% to 90% seen once. The input for sequencing was PBMCs, taken around atezolizumab (anti-PD-L1) treatment. These receptors were obtained from a man aged 65-85 years with urothelial cancer. Both conserved end residues are part of each CDR3. Fields, in order: J gene, clone size, D gene, CDR3 length, V gene, CDR3 protein, CDR3 DNA. D genes are given only for firm matches. Expanded clones are given a class, and other clones once, few, many or no size at all.

J: TRBJ1-1; size: .; D: .; length: 11; V: TRBV28; CDR3: CASKLNTEAFF; DNA: TGTGCCAGCAAACTTAACACTGAAGCTTTCTTT
J: TRBJ2-7; size: .; D: .; length: 14; V: TRBV7-3; CDR3: CASSPRTTDDEQYF; DNA: TGTGCCAGCAGCCCTCGGACTACGGACGACGAGCAGTACTTC
J: TRBJ2-6; size: .; D: .; length: 17; V: TRBV7-8; CDR3: CASSLKGMGSGANVLTF; DNA: TGTGCCAGCAGCTTAAAGGGGATGGGGTCTGGGGCCAACGTCCTGACTTTC
J: TRBJ2-5; size: .; D: .; length: 14; V: TRBV7-8; CDR3: CASSIGLLRETQYF; DNA: TGTGCCAGCAGTATCGGCCTTCTGAGGGAGACCCAGTACTTC
J: TRBJ2-5; size: .; D: TRBD2; length: 18; V: TRBV5-1; CDR3: CASSPGLGGTSLSETQYF; DNA: TGCGCCAGCAGCCCGGGACTAGGAGGTACTTCATTATCAGAGACCCAGTACTTC
J: TRBJ2-7; size: once; D: .; length: 15; V: TRBV5-1; CDR3: CASSGIGTSSYEQYF; DNA: TGCGCCAGCAGCGGGATAGGGACATCCTCCTACGAGCAGTACTTC
J: TRBJ2-7; size: .; D: TRBD1; length: 13; V: TRBV18; CDR3: CASSGQGGSEQYF; DNA: TGTGCCAGCTCGGGACAGGGCGGGAGCGAGCAGTACTTC
J: TRBJ2-7; size: few; D: TRBD1; length: 14; V: TRBV7-9; CDR3: CASSPWDRGPEQYF; DNA: TGTGCCAGCAGCCCGTGGGACAGGGGGCCCGAGCAGTACTTC
J: TRBJ1-1; size: .; D: .; length: 13; V: TRBV12-5; CDR3: CASGPGGRVTTFF; DNA: TGTGCTAGTGGTCCGGGGGGCAGGGTAACGACTTTCTTT
J: TRBJ1-2; size: .; D: .; length: 12; V: TRBV5-5; CDR3: CASSLDSEGYTF; DNA: TGTGCCAGCAGCTTGGACTCTGAGGGCTACACCTTC
J: TRBJ1-1; size: .; D: .; length: 15; V: TRBV6-5; CDR3: CASSYSIGGNTEAFF; DNA: TGTGCCAGCAGTTACTCGATTGGCGGGAACACTGAAGCTTTCTTT
J: TRBJ2-3; size: .; D: .; length: 16; V: TRBV9; CDR3: CASSVAASSTPDTQYF; DNA: TGTGCCAGCAGCGTAGCCGCCAGTTCCACCCCAGATACGCAGTATTTT